These 6 T cell receptor beta chains were sequenced from one sample in a study of OX40 agonist ivuxolimab in advanced cancers. Repertoires were generated with immunoSEQ multiplex PCR, while TCRdb's copy carries only in-frame clones and drops some. Altogether 52,000 or so clones are present, around four fifths being singletons, with the ten largest covering 2.5% to 4%. The specimen comprised CD4+ or CD8+ T cells sorted from blood, sampled in a trial of the OX40 agonist ivuxolimab. The source is an adult with an advanced solid tumor such as melanoma, head and neck, liver or kidney cancer.

In this sample, this clone turned up once. The CDR3: CASSYSSGPNTEAFF. The CDR3 DNA sequence: TGTGCCAGCAGTTACTCGTCGGGGCCGAACACTGAAGCTTTCTTT. The chain recombines TRBV6-5 with TRBJ1-1; possible D gene TRBD1, 5 bases. CDR1 MNHEY and CDR2 SVGAGI come from the germline V gene. The length of the CDR3 is 15 residues. The V gene lost 0 bases and the J gene lost 1 base, with 9 bases spanning the gap.

The rearrangement joins TRBV7-2 to TRBJ1-3; 8 bases line up with TRBD1. The length of the CDR3 is 15 residues. The germline CDR1 and CDR2 sequences are SGHTA and FQGNSA. V shed 5 bases and J 7 bases; nucleotides not matched to a gene: 10. The CDR3 loop is CASSLGTGLQNTIYF. In DNA, the CDR3 is TGTGCCAGCAGCCTAGGGACAGGTCTACAGAACACCATATATTTT.

The chain joins TRBV5-6 to TRBJ2-5, with TRBD2 matching 11 bases. CDR3 length: 16 amino acids. The trim removed 4 bases at V and 5 bases at J, leaving 10 bases unmatched. The germline CDR1 and CDR2 sequences are SGHDT and YYEEEE. The CDR3 protein is CASSLRLAGGGETQYF. CDR3 in DNA: TGTGCCAGCAGCCTCAGGCTAGCGGGGGGCGGGGAGACCCAGTACTTC.

This rearrangement joins TRBV6-6 to TRBJ2-7; TRBD1 agrees at 10 bases. The CDR3 extends over 15 amino acids. With 6 bases clipped from V and 1 base from J, the junction kept 6 bases outside the gene matches. Germline loops: CDR1 MNHNY, CDR2 SVGAGI (reference sequence). The CDR3 loop reads CASRSGTGASYEQYF. The CDR3 nucleotides read TGTGCCAGCAGATCCGGGACAGGGGCTTCCTACGAGCAGTACTTC.

The V gene is TRBV10-3, the J gene TRBJ1-5; tentative D call: TRBD1 (6 bases). The CDR3 totals 15 residues. The V end was cut by 11 bases, the J end by 0 bases, with 17 bases between. CDR1 and CDR2 (germline): ENHRY, SYGVKD. CDR3 nucleotide sequence: TGTGCCGCCGCACGGGGACATTCTAGCAATCAGCCCCAGCATTTT. Its translation is CAAARGHSSNQPQHF.

The chain links TRBV11-1 to TRBJ2-7; 14 positions match TRBD2. The CDR3 length is 14 residues. The germline V gene has CDR1 SGHAT and CDR2 FQDESV (reference sequence). Trimming cost V 5 bases and J 7 bases; bases outside gene matches: 4. In DNA form, the CDR3 reads TGTGCCAGCAGCCGCGGACTAGCGGGGGGTGAGCAGTACTTC. Amino acids: CASSRGLAGGEQYF.